This TCR beta chain is from a study of blood T cell repertoires in COVID-19. For the study at large: The analysed material was cDNA or gDNA that came from T cells, B-cell-depleted T cells, or PBMCs.

The germline CDR1 and CDR2 sequences are SGHTA and FQGNSA. V shed 11 bases and J 1 base; nucleotides not matched to a gene: 8. The CDR3 is 14 residues long. Generated by immunoSEQ multiplex PCR, the TCRdb table keeps only in-frame clones and is missing some. The profile shows about 200,000 clones, about 77% of them singletons. This chain joins TRBV7-2 and TRBJ2-3; 8 bases are a match to TRBD2. The clonotype comes from a woman aged 80 or older with active or convalescent COVID-19. The specimen sequenced was peripheral blood. The CDR3 reads CAGGRRGGTDTQYF. Written as DNA, the CDR3 is TGTGCCGGCGGCCGGCGGGGGGGCACAGATACGCAGTATTTT.